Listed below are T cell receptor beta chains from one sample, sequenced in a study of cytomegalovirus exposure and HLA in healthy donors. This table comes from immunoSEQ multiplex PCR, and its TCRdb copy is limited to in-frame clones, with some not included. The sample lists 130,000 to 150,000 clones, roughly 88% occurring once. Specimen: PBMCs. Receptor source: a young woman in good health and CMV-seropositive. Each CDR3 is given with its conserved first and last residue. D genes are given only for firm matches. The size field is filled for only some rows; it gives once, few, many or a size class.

TGTGCCAGCAGCGCCACCGGGACAGGCGTCGGAGGCTACACCTTC CASSATGTGVGGYTF 15 once TRBJ1-2 TRBV7-9 TRBD1
TGTGCCATCAGTGAGCCCCCGGGGACAGCGTCCTCCTACGAGCAGTACTTC CAISEPPGTASSYEQYF 17 - TRBJ2-7 TRBV10-3 TRBD1
TGTGCCAGCAGTCCTAGCGGGGGGTCGGGTGAGCAGTACTTC CASSPSGGSGEQYF 14 - TRBJ2-7 TRBV2 TRBD2
TGTGCCAGCAGCTTAACTGGGAACACTGAAGCTTTCTTT CASSLTGNTEAFF 13 - TRBJ1-1 TRBV11-2 -
TGTGCCAGCAGCGGCTATACAGGGACAGGAGAGTACACTGAAGCTTTCTTT CASSGYTGTGEYTEAFF 17 - TRBJ1-1 TRBV9 TRBD1
TGTGCCAGCACCCGTCCCGAAGAGACCCAGTACTTC CASTRPEETQYF 12 - TRBJ2-5 TRBV9 -
TGTGCCAGCAGCGCGGGGGATAGCACTGAAGCTTTCTTT CASSAGDSTEAFF 13 - TRBJ1-1 TRBV11-2 -
TGCGCCAGCAGTGAGACGGGACAGAAAAATTCACCCCTCCACTTT CASSETGQKNSPLHF 15 - TRBJ1-6 TRBV4-1 TRBD1
TGTGCCAGCAGTTCCGGACTAGCGGGAGCCAATGAGCAGTTCTTC CASSSGLAGANEQFF 15 - TRBJ2-1 TRBV6-1 TRBD2
TGTGCCAGCTCACCGGGACTAGCGGGCTCCTACGAGCAGTACTTC CASSPGLAGSYEQYF 15 - TRBJ2-7 TRBV18 TRBD2
TGTGCCAGCAGCTTATCAACTAGGGTTACCCATGGCTACACCTTC CASSLSTRVTHGYTF 15 once TRBJ1-2 TRBV7-9 -
TGTGCCAGTAGTATCCGGGGAGGGCCTGGAAACACCATATATTTT CASSIRGGPGNTIYF 15 - TRBJ1-3 TRBV19 -
TGTGCCAGCAGTTACAAAAGGAGCCCGTTTTCACCCCTCCACTTT CASSYKRSPFSPLHF 15 - TRBJ1-6 TRBV6-5 -
TGTGCCTGGAGTGAAGAGATTTCGAACATTCAGTACTTC CAWSEEISNIQYF 13 - TRBJ2-4 TRBV30 -
TGCGCCAGCAGCCAATTTTCTAAGGGGACAGGGGCTTGGGAAAAACTGTTTTTT CASSQFSKGTGAWEKLFF 18 - TRBJ1-4 TRBV4-1 TRBD1
TGTGCCAGCACGACGGGACAGGACAATGAGCAGTTCTTC CASTTGQDNEQFF 13 - TRBJ2-1 TRBV6-5 TRBD1
TGCGCCAGCAGCCCCGGCGGGGTCTCATACGAGCAGTACTTC CASSPGGVSYEQYF 14 - TRBJ2-7 TRBV4-1 -
TGTGCCAGCAGGGATAGGACCGACAGGAGCTCCTATAATTCACCCCTCCACTTT CASRDRTDRSSYNSPLHF 18 - TRBJ1-6 TRBV28 -
TGCGCCAGCAGCTTTCCCGCTCAGGGCACTGAAGCTTTCTTT CASSFPAQGTEAFF 14 - TRBJ1-1 TRBV5-1 -
TGCGCCAGCCTCCCCGCGGGCGGCGGGAGAGAGACCCAGTACTTC CASLPAGGGRETQYF 15 - TRBJ2-5 TRBV10-2 TRBD2
TGTGCCATCACCCGACAGCCCAATCAGCCCCAGCATTTT CAITRQPNQPQHF 13 - TRBJ1-5 TRBV10-3 -
TGTGCCAGCAGTTTCACAGGGGGCGCGGGGACTGAAGCTTTCTTT CASSFTGGAGTEAFF 15 - TRBJ1-1 TRBV6-5 TRBD1
TGTGCCAGCAACTTAGCGGTCAGCTCCTACGAGCAGTACTTC CASNLAVSSYEQYF 14 - TRBJ2-7 TRBV6-1 -
TGCGCCAGCAGCCAAGGTGGACTAGCGGGAGTAGGCACCGGGGAGCTGTTTTTT CASSQGGLAGVGTGELFF 18 few TRBJ2-2 TRBV4-1 TRBD2
TGTGCCAGCCTGGGCCAGAGCGGGGGCAACGAGCAGTACTTC CASLGQSGGNEQYF 14 - TRBJ2-7 TRBV13 TRBD2
TGTGCCGGAAGCCGACAGGCGGACTACGAGCAGTACTTC CAGSRQADYEQYF 13 - TRBJ2-7 TRBV5-4 -
TGCAGCGTTGAAGTGACAGGGGGAAACACCATATATTTT CSVEVTGGNTIYF 13 - TRBJ1-3 TRBV29-1 TRBD1
TGTGCCAGCAGGCGACAGGGAGGAGGGACTGAAGCTTTCTTT CASRRQGGGTEAFF 14 - TRBJ1-1 TRBV5-6 TRBD1
TGTGCCAGCACCCCGGGACAGATGAACACCGGGGAGCTGTTTTTT CASTPGQMNTGELFF 15 - TRBJ2-2 TRBV2 TRBD1
TGTGCCAGCAGTCGGACAGCCTCTGGAAACACCATATATTTT CASSRTASGNTIYF 14 - TRBJ1-3 TRBV11-2 -
TGTGCCAGCAGCCCTACAGGGAGGGGCGGCTACACCTTC CASSPTGRGGYTF 13 - TRBJ1-2 TRBV5-6 -
TGTGCCAGTAGTCCAGGGACAGGAGCTTTCTATGGCTACACCTTC CASSPGTGAFYGYTF 15 - TRBJ1-2 TRBV19 TRBD1
TGTGCCAGCAGCCGAGTGGGGGGTAGCACAGATACGCAGTATTTT CASSRVGGSTDTQYF 15 few TRBJ2-3 TRBV5-6 -
TGTGCCAGCAGCGTAGGGTCCGGGATAGCGGGGGGTCGGGGCTACGAGCAGTACTTC CASSVGSGIAGGRGYEQYF 19 - TRBJ2-7 TRBV9 TRBD2
TGTGCCAGCAGCTTCGTCGGTTCGAGGAGCAATCAGCCCCAGCATTTT CASSFVGSRSNQPQHF 16 - TRBJ1-5 TRBV7-6 -
TGTGCCAGCGTGGAGACAGGGGTGAAACTGTTTTTT CASVETGVKLFF 12 few TRBJ1-4 TRBV2 TRBD1
TGTGCCAGCTCACCGAGCCGCACAGATACGCAGTATTTT CASSPSRTDTQYF 13 - TRBJ2-3 TRBV18 -
TGTGCCAGCAGCCTGGGACACGACCAAGAGACCCAGTACTTC CASSLGHDQETQYF 14 - TRBJ2-5 TRBV11-2 -
TGTGCCAGCAGCTTGGGACTGGGGAACACCGGGGAGCTGTTTTTT CASSLGLGNTGELFF 15 - TRBJ2-2 TRBV7-3 -
TGTGCCAGCAGGGACTCCCGAGTAGTGGATACGCAGTATTTT CASRDSRVVDTQYF 14 - TRBJ2-3 TRBV28 -
TGCGCCAGCAGCCCTAGGCCGGGACAGGGGACCCACGAGCAGTACTTC CASSPRPGQGTHEQYF 16 - TRBJ2-7 TRBV5-1 TRBD1
TGTGTCAGAAGCTTAGGGGGCGGGATCTATGGCTACACCTTC CVRSLGGGIYGYTF 14 - TRBJ1-2 TRBV7-5 -